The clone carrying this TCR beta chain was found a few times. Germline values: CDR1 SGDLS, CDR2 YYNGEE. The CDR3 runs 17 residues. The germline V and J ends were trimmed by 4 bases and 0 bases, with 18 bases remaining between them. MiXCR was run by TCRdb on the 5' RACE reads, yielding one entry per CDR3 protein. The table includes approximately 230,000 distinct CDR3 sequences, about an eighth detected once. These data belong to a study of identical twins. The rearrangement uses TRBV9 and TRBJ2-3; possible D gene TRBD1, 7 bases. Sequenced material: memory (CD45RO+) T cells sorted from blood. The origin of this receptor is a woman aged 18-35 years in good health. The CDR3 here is CASSPRGGGRSTDTQYF. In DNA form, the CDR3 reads TGTGCCAGCAGCCCCCGTGGAGGGGGCCGTAGCACAGATACGCAGTATTTT.